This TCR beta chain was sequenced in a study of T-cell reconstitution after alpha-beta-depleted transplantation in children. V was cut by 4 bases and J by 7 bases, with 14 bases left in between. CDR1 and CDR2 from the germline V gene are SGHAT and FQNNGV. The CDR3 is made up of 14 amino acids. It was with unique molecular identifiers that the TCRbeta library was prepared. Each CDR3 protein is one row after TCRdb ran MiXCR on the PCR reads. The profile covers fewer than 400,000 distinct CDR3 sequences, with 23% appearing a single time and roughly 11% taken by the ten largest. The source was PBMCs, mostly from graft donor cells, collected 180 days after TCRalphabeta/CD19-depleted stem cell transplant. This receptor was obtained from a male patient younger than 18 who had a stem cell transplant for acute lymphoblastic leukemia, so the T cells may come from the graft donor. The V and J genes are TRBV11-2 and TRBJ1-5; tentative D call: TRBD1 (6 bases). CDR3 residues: CASSYTGSGQPQHF. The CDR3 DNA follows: TGTGCCAGCAGCTATACAGGGTCGGGGCAGCCCCAGCATTTT.